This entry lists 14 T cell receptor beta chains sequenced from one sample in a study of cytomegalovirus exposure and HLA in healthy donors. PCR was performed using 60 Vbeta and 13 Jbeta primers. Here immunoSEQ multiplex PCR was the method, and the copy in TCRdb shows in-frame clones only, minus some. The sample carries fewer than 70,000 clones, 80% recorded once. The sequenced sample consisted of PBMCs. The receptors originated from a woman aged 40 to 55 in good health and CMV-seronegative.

DNA of the CDR3: TGTGCCAGCAGCTCCACGTCAGGGATGGCTAATGAAAAACTGTTTTTT. It translates to CASSSTSGMANEKLFF. The V and J genes are TRBV7-9 and TRBJ1-4; D perhaps matches TRBD1 (5 bases). Germline CDR1 and CDR2: SEHNR and FQNEAQ (reference sequence). V was shortened by 4 bases and J by 3 bases, with 15 bases between the two germline ends. This CDR3 spans 16 amino acids.

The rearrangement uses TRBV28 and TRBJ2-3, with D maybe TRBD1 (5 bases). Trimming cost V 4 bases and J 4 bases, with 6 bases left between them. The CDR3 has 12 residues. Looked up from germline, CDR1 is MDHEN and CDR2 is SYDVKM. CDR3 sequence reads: CASSSTADTQYF. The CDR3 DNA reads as TGTGCCAGCAGTTCGACAGCAGATACGCAGTATTTT. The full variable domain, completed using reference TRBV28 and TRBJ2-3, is DVKVTQSSRYLVKRTGEKVFLECVQDMDHENMFWYRQDPGLGLRLIYFSYDVKMKEKGDIPEGYSVSREKKERFSLILESASTNQTSMYLCASSSTADTQYFGPGTRLTVL.

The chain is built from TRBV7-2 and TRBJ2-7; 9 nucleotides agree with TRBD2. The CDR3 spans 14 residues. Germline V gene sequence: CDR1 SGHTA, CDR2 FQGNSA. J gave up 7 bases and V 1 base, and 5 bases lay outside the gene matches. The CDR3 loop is CASSLEREVGEQYF. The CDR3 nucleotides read TGTGCCAGCAGCTTAGAGCGGGAGGTGGGTGAGCAGTACTTC.

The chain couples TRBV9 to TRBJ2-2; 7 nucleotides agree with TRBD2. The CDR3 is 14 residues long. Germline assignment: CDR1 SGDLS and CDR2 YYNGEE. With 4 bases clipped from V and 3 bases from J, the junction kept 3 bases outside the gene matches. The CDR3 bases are TGTGCCAGCAGCAAACGGGGGGACACCGGGGAGCTGTTTTTT. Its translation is CASSKRGDTGELFF. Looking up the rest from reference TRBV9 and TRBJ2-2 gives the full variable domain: DSGVTQTPKHLITATGQRVTLRCSPRSGDLSVYWYQQSLDQGLQFLIQYYNGEERAKGNILERFSAQQFPDLHSELNLSSLELGDSALYFCASSKRGDTGELFFGEGSRLTVL.

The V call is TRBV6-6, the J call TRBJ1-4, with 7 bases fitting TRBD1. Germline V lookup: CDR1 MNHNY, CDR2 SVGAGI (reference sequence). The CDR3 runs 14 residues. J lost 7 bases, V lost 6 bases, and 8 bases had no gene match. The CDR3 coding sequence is TGTGCCAGCAGGTCTACAGGGGAAGGTGAAAAACTGTTTTTT. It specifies CASRSTGEGEKLFF.

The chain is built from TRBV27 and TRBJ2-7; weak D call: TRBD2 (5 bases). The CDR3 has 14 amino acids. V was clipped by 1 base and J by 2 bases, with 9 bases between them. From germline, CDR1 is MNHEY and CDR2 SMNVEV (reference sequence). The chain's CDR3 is CASSLFWGAYEQYF. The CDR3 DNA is TGTGCCAGCAGTTTATTCTGGGGAGCCTACGAGCAGTACTTC.

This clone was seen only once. CDR3 in DNA: TGTGCCAGCTCCCGGGGGGGCAAGGGCGAAAAACTGTTTTTT. This translates into CASSRGGKGEKLFF. V is TRBV28 and J is TRBJ1-4; D possibly corresponds to TRBD1 (6 bases). Trimming left V 8 bases short and J 8 bases short, with 18 bases between. The CDR3 length is 14 residues. CDR1 is MDHEN, CDR2 SYDVKM, per germline.

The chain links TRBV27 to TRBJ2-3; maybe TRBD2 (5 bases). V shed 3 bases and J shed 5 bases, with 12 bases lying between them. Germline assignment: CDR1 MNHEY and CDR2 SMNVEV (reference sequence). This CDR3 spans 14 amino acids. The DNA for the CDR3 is TGTGCCAGCAGTTTTAGGACGGAGGAAGATACGCAGTATTTT. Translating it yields CASSFRTEEDTQYF.

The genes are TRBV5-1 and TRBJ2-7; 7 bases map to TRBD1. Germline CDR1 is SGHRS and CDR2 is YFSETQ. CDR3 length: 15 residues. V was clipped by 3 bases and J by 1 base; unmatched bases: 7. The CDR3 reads CASSSLPGQSYEQYF. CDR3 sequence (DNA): TGCGCCAGCAGCTCTCTCCCGGGACAGTCCTACGAGCAGTACTTC.

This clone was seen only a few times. CDR3 bases: TGCGCCAGCAGCCACGGGACTAGCGGGAGTTGGGGGACAAATGAGCAGTTCTTC. It yields the protein CASSHGTSGSWGTNEQFF. The rearrangement links TRBV5-1 to TRBJ2-1, with TRBD2 matching over 14 bases. Looked up from germline, CDR1 is SGHRS and CDR2 is YFSETQ. J gave up 7 bases and V 4 bases, and 13 bases lay outside the gene matches. This CDR3 contains 18 residues.

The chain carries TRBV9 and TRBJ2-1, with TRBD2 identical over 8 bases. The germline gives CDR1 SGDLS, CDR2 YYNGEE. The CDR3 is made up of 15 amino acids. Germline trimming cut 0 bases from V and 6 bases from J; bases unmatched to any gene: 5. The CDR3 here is CASSVGAGVGNEQFF. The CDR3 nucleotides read TGTGCCAGCAGCGTAGGAGCGGGAGTAGGCAATGAGCAGTTCTTC.

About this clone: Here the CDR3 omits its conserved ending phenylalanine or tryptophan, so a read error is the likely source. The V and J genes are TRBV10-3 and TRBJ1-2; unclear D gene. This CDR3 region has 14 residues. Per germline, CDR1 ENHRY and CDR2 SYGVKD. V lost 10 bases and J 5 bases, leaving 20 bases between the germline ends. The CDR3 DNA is TGTGCCAGCCGGCAGGCTGGGCCCAATTATGGCTACACCCTC. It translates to CASRQAGPNYGYTL.

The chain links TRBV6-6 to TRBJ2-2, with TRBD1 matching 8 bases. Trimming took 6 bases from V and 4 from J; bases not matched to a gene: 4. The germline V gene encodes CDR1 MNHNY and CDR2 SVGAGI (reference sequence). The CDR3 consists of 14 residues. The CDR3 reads CASSLTGATGELFF. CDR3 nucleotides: TGTGCCAGCAGCCTGACAGGGGCCACCGGGGAGCTGTTTTTT.

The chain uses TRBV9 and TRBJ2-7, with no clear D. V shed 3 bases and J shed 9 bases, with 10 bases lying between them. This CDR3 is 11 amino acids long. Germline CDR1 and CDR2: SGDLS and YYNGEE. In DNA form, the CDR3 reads TGTGCCAGCAGCGGTTCAGGAATGCAGTACTTC. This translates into CASSGSGMQYF.